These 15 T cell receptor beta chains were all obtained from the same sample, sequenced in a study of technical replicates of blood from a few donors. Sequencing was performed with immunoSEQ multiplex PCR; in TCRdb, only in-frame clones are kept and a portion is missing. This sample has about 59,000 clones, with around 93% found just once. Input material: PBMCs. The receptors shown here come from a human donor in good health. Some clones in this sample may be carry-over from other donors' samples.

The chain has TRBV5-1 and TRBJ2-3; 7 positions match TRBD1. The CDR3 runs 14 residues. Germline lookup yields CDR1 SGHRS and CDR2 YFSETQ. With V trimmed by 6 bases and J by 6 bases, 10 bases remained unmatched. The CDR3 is CASKTGSPEDTQYF. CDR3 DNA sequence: TGCGCCAGCAAGACAGGGTCCCCAGAGGATACGCAGTATTTT.

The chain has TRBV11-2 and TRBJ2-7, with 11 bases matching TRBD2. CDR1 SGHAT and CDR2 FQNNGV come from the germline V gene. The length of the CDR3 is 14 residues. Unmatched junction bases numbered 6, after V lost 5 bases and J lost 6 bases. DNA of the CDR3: TGTGCCAGCAGCCTAAGGCTAGCGGGAGGCGAGCAGTACTTC. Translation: CASSLRLAGGEQYF. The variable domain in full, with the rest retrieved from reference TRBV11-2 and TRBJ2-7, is EAGVAQSPRYKIIEKRQSVAFWCNPISGHATLYWYQQILGQGPKLLIQFQNNGVVDDSQLPKDRFSAERLKGVDSTLKIQPAKLEDSAVYLCASSLRLAGGEQYFGPGTRLTVT.

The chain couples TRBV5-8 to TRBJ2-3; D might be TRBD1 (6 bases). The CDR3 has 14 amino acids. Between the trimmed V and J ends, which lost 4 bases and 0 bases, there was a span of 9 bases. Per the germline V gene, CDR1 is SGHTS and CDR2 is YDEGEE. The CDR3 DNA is TGTGCCAGCAGCCCAGGGGCTAGCACAGATACGCAGTATTTT. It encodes CASSPGASTDTQYF.

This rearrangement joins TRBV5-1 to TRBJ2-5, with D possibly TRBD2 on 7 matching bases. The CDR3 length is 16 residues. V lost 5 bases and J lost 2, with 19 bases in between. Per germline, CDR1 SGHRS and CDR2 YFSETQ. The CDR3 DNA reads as TGCGCCAGCAGTCGTCTAGGGGGGGGGCCTCAAGAGACCCAGTACTTC. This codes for CASSRLGGGPQETQYF.

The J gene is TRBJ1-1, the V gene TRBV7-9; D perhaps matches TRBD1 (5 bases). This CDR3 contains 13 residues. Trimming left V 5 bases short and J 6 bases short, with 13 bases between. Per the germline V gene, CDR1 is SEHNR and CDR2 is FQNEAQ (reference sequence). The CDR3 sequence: CASSPGRVPEAFF. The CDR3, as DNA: TGTGCCAGCAGCCCAGGCAGGGTGCCTGAAGCTTTCTTT.

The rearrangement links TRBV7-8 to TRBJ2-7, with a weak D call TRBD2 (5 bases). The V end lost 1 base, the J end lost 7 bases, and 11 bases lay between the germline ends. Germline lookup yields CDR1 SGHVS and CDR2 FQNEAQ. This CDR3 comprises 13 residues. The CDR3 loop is CASSLDVRGEQYF. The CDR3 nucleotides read TGTGCCAGCAGCTTAGATGTCCGCGGGGAGCAGTACTTC.

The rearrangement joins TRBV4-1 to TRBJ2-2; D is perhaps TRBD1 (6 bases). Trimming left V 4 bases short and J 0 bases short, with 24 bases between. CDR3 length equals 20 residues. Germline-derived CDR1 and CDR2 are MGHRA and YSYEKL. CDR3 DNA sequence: TGCGCCAGCAGCCTTCCCAAGCTGGGACAAAAGTTCGCGAACACCGGGGAGCTGTTTTTT. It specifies CASSLPKLGQKFANTGELFF.

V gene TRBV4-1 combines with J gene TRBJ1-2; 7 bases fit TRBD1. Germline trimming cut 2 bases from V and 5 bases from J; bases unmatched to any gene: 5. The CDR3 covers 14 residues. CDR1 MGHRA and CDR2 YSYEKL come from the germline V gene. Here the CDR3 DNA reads TGCGCCAGCAGCCAAACCGACAGGGTTTATGGCTACACCTTC. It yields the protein CASSQTDRVYGYTF.

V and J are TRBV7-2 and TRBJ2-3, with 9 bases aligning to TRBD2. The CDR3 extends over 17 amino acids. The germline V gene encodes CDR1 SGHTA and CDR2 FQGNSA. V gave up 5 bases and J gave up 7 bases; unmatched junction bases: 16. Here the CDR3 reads CASSPSSTGLARHTQYF. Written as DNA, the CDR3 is TGTGCCAGCAGCCCCTCCTCCACGGGACTAGCAAGACATACGCAGTATTTT. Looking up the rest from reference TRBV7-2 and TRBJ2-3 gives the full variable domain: GAGVSQSPSNKVTEKGKDVELRCDPISGHTALYWYRQSLGQGLEFLIYFQGNSAPDKSGLPSDRFSAERTGGSVSTLTIQRTQQEDSAVYLCASSPSSTGLARHTQYFGPGTRLTVL.

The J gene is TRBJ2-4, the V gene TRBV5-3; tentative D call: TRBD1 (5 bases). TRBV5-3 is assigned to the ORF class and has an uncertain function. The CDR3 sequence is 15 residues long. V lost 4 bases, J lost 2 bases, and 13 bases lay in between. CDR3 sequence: CARSPVKDTKNIQYF. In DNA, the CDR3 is TGTGCCAGAAGCCCGGTCAAGGACACCAAAAACATTCAGTACTTC.

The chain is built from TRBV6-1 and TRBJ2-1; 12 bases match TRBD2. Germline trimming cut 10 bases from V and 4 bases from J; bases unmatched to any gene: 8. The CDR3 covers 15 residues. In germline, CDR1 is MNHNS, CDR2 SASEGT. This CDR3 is CAISPGTSGYNEQFF. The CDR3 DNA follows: TGTGCCATAAGTCCCGGGACTAGCGGGTACAATGAGCAGTTCTTC.

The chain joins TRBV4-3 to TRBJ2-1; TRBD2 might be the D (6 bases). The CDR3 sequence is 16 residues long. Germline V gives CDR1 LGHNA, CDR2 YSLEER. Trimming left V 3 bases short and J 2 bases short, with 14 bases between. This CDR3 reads CASSQTRESAYNEQFF. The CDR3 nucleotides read TGCGCCAGCAGCCAGACTCGGGAGTCCGCCTACAATGAGCAGTTCTTC.

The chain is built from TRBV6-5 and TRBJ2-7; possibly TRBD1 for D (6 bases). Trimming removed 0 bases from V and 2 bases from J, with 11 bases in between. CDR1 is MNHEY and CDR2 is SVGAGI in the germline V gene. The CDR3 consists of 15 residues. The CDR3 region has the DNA TGTGCCAGCAGTTACTCGAGGGGGACCGCCTACGAGCAGTACTTC. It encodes CASSYSRGTAYEQYF.

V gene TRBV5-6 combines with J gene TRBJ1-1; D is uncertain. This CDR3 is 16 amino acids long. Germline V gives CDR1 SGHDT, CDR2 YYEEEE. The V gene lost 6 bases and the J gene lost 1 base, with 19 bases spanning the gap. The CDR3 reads CASISLRSSSNTEAFF. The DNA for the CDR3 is TGTGCCAGCATTTCCCTCAGGTCCAGTTCGAACACTGAAGCTTTCTTT.

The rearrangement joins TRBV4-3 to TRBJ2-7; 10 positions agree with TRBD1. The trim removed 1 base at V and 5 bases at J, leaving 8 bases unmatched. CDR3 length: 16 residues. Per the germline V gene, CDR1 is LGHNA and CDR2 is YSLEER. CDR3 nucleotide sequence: TGCGCCAGCAGCCAAGGCTCGGGACAGGGGCTCAACGAGCAGTACTTC. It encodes CASSQGSGQGLNEQYF.